The rows below give T cell receptor beta chains drawn from one sample of a study of STAT5B mutations in CD4+ large granular lymphocyte leukemia. Clones were sequenced by immunoSEQ multiplex PCR, and TCRdb holds only the in-frame ones, with some missing. The profile covers approximately 20,000 clones, with 65% to 85% appearing a single time and over 10% taken by the ten largest. The sequencing sample was made of CD4+ T cells from blood buffy coats. These receptors all come from a human donor in good health. The CDR3 runs from the conserved cysteine through the conserved F or W. D genes are given only for firm matches. Some rows have no size entry. The others give once, few or many, or a class for an expanded clone.

D	V	size	J	DNA	CDR3
NA	TRBV27	NA	TRBJ1-5	TGTGCCAGCAGTTTAGGGGGGGGGAGAAGTCAGCCCCAGCATTTT	CASSLGGGRSQPQHF
TRBD1	TRBV4-2	NA	TRBJ2-2	TGTGCCAGCAGCCTAAACTACAGGGGGCGCGCCGGGGTCACGCTGAACACCGGGGAGCTGTTTTTT	CASSLNYRGRAGVTLNTGELFF
NA	TRBV6-5	NA	TRBJ2-7	TGTGCCAGCAGGGCGACAGGAAGCGAGCAGTACTTC	CASRATGSEQYF
NA	TRBV5-4	NA	TRBJ1-4	TGTGCCAGCAGCCTGAGGGGCAGGGGTAACGAAAAACTGTTTTTT	CASSLRGRGNEKLFF
TRBD1	TRBV27	once	TRBJ1-2	TGTGCCAGCAGTCCTACAGGGGGTCGGGGCTATGGCTACACCTTC	CASSPTGGRGYGYTF
NA	TRBV7-9	NA	TRBJ2-7	TGTGCCAGCAGCTTAAGGGCAGGGGTCGAGCAGTACTTC	CASSLRAGVEQYF
NA	TRBV11-3	NA	TRBJ2-1	TGTGCCAGCAGCTTAGATCTTGTCAGGCAGGCTGAGCAGTTCTTC	CASSLDLVRQAEQFF
TRBD1	TRBV6-5	NA	TRBJ1-2	TGTGCCAGCCTCGACAGGGGCTATGGCTACACCTTC	CASLDRGYGYTF
TRBD2	TRBV4-1	NA	TRBJ2-1	TGCGCCAGCAGCCAACCTAGCGGACTCTCCTACAATGAGCAGTTCTTC	CASSQPSGLSYNEQFF
TRBD2	TRBV7-6	NA	TRBJ2-2	TGTGCCAGCAGCATTTCTGGCGGGAGAAACACCGGGGAGCTGTTTTTT	CASSISGGRNTGELFF
NA	TRBV30	NA	TRBJ2-7	TGTGCCTGGAGTGTAGCCGAGAACGAGCAGTACTTC	CAWSVAENEQYF
NA	TRBV18	NA	TRBJ2-7	TGTGCCAGCTCACCAGGAGGGTCGGGCTCCTACGAGCAGTACTTC	CASSPGGSGSYEQYF
NA	TRBV14	NA	TRBJ2-4	TGTGCCAGCAGCCAATTAGAGCGGCCGAACATTCAGTACTTC	CASSQLERPNIQYF
NA	TRBV7-9	NA	TRBJ1-2	TGTGCCAGCAGCTTACACAGTCATGGCTACACCTTC	CASSLHSHGYTF
TRBD1	TRBV30	few	TRBJ1-4	TGTGCCTGGAGTGTACAGGGGGGCGAAAAACTGTTTTTT	CAWSVQGGEKLFF
TRBD2	TRBV7-9	NA	TRBJ2-3	TGTGCCAGCAGCCCCTTCTTAGGTAGCGGGAGAATACCAGATACGCAGTATTTT	CASSPFLGSGRIPDTQYF
TRBD1	TRBV5-3	few	TRBJ2-7	TGTGCCCCAGGAAGGGACAGGGGCTCCTACGAGCAGTACTTC	CAPGRDRGSYEQYF
TRBD2	TRBV7-9	NA	TRBJ2-3	TGTGCCAGCAGCCCTTTAGCGGGAGGCCTCCAAAGCACAGATACGCAGTATTTT	CASSPLAGGLQSTDTQYF
NA	TRBV25-1	once	TRBJ2-1	TGTGCCAGCAGCAGGGGCCTGGCGGGACCAATCTCCTACAATGAGCAGTTCTTC	CASSRGLAGPISYNEQFF
NA	TRBV30	NA	TRBJ2-3	TGTGCCTGGAGTGTGGGGAGCACAGATACGCAGTATTTT	CAWSVGSTDTQYF
TRBD2	TRBV27	NA	TRBJ2-7	TGTGCCAGCAGTTCCCTTTGGCCCGGGACTAGCGGTTACTACGAGCAGTACTTC	CASSSLWPGTSGYYEQYF
NA	TRBV9	NA	TRBJ2-6	TGTGCCAGCAGCGTACATGGGCTCTGGGCCAACGTCCTGACTTTC	CASSVHGLWANVLTF
NA	TRBV2	NA	TRBJ2-3	TGTGCCAGCAGTGAATTGGGGAGCACAGATACGCAGTATTTT	CASSELGSTDTQYF
TRBD2	TRBV18	NA	TRBJ2-3	TGTGCCAGCTCACTTATAGCGGGAGACGCGCAGTATTTT	CASSLIAGDAQYF
TRBD2	TRBV7-6	NA	TRBJ2-1	TGTGCCAGCAGCCGGGGGGGGGATGAGCAGTTCTTC	CASSRGGDEQFF
NA	TRBV10-1	NA	TRBJ2-2	TGCGCCAGCAGTGCTGACAGGCCTAACACCGGGGAGCTGTTTTTT	CASSADRPNTGELFF